A single sample gave rise to the 26 T cell receptor beta chains below, sequenced in a study of cytomegalovirus exposure and HLA in healthy donors. With 60 Vbeta and 13 Jbeta primers, the PCR was carried out. Sequenced by immunoSEQ multiplex PCR; TCRdb stores in-frame clones only, minus some. The sample lists about 130,000 clones, about 82% seen once, with approximately 5% in the top ten. The specimen sequenced was PBMCs. These TCRs come from a man aged 25 to 40 in good health and CMV-seronegative.

The chain links TRBV5-1 to TRBJ2-7, with a weak D call TRBD1 (6 bases). V lost 5 bases to trimming and J lost 6 bases, with 18 bases between them. The CDR3 loop spans 14 amino acids. In germline, CDR1 is SGHRS, CDR2 YFSETQ. CDR3 sequence (DNA): TGCGCCAGCAGTCTCGAGGGGGTATACGGCGAGCAGTACTTC. Protein product: CASSLEGVYGEQYF.

The chain employs TRBV28 and TRBJ1-4, with D tentatively TRBD1 (5 bases). Trimming took off 1 base at V and 7 bases at J, with 7 bases between the two ends. The CDR3 has 13 amino acids. From germline, CDR1 is MDHEN and CDR2 SYDVKM. The CDR3 reads CASSLLGGEKLFF. The CDR3 coding sequence is TGTGCCAGCAGTTTATTGGGGGGTGAAAAACTGTTTTTT.

This chain joins TRBV4-3 and TRBJ2-3, with TRBD2 identical over 11 bases. In germline, CDR1 is LGHNA, CDR2 YSLEER. This CDR3 contains 18 residues. Trimming took 0 bases from V and 3 from J; bases not matched to a gene: 8. The CDR3: CASSQDGPSGRRTDTQYF. Here the CDR3 DNA reads TGCGCCAGCAGCCAAGATGGGCCTAGCGGGAGGAGGACAGATACGCAGTATTTT.

The genes are TRBV6-1 and TRBJ1-2; 7 bases agree with TRBD1. There are 13 residues in the CDR3. J lost 8 bases, V lost 6 bases, and 9 bases had no gene match. Germline V CDR1 and CDR2: MNHNS, SASEGT. The CDR3 loop reads CASSYGQDAGYTF. CDR3 coding DNA: TGTGCCAGCAGCTATGGACAGGATGCAGGCTACACCTTC.

This clone has more than one count but fewer than ten. The chain joins TRBV29-1 to TRBJ2-1; tentative D call: TRBD1 (6 bases). V dropped 4 bases and J dropped 8 bases, with 18 bases sitting between them. Germline CDR1 is SQVTM and CDR2 is ANQGSEA. The CDR3 has 14 amino acids. The CDR3 nucleotides read TGCAGCGTTGTACAAAACAGGGACCTAGATGAGCAGTTCTTC. Its translation is CSVVQNRDLDEQFF.

With respect to this clone: At one of its ends the junction is not consistent with the germline gene, which may arise from a read error. The chain uses TRBV7-7 and TRBJ2-7, with D uncertain. The CDR3 extends over 13 amino acids. CDR1 and CDR2 (germline): SSHAT, FNYEAQ (reference sequence). Written as DNA, the CDR3 is TGTGCTAGCAGCTTTTTTGAGTCCTACGAGCAGTACTTC. It encodes CASSFFESYEQYF.

This chain uses TRBV6-6 with TRBJ1-2; D gene ambiguous. The CDR3 consists of 15 residues. Trimming removed 0 bases from V and 5 bases from J, with 13 bases in between. Germline assignment: CDR1 MNHNY and CDR2 SVGAGI (reference sequence). The CDR3 here is CASSYSTGVKYGYTF. CDR3 nucleotides: TGTGCCAGCAGTTACTCGACGGGAGTCAAGTATGGCTACACCTTC.

This clone occurred a few times. The rearrangement links TRBV5-1 to TRBJ1-2; D may be TRBD1 (6 bases). The CDR3 length is 12 residues. V was clipped by 2 bases and J by 5 bases, with 7 bases between them. Germline lookup yields CDR1 SGHRS and CDR2 YFSETQ. DNA of the CDR3: TGCGCCAGCAGCTTACAGGGTTATGGCTACACCTTC. It specifies CASSLQGYGYTF.

The V and J genes are TRBV9 and TRBJ2-7; a weak D match, TRBD1 (6 bases). V lost 0 bases, J lost 2 bases, and 9 bases lay in between. The CDR3 is made up of 14 amino acids. CDR1 is SGDLS and CDR2 is YYNGEE in the germline V gene. The CDR3 sequence: CASSVDSGAYEQYF. In DNA, the CDR3 is TGTGCCAGCAGCGTAGACTCAGGGGCCTACGAGCAGTACTTC.

The CDR3 DNA follows: TGTGCCAGCACCTTACTAGGGACTTCGGAGACCCAGTACTTC. Amino acid sequence: CASTLLGTSETQYF. The rearrangement joins TRBV28 to TRBJ2-5, with a tentative D call TRBD2 (6 bases). V lost 7 bases and J 5 bases, leaving 17 bases between the germline ends. The germline gives CDR1 MDHEN, CDR2 SYDVKM. The CDR3 extends over 14 amino acids. Complete variable domain (other parts from reference TRBV28 and TRBJ2-5): DVKVTQSSRYLVKRTGEKVFLECVQDMDHENMFWYRQDPGLGLRLIYFSYDVKMKEKGDIPEGYSVSREKKERFSLILESASTNQTSMYLCASTLLGTSETQYFGPGTRLLVL.

Only one count was recorded for this clone. The chain combines TRBV7-9 with TRBJ2-5, with a tentative D call TRBD1 (5 bases). The V and J ends lost 4 bases and 5 bases respectively, with 14 bases between them. This CDR3 has 14 amino acids. Germline CDR1 SEHNR, CDR2 FQNEAQ (reference sequence). In DNA, the CDR3 is TGTGCCAGCAGCTCCGGACACGATCGGGAGACCCAGTACTTC. It is translated as CASSSGHDRETQYF. The full variable domain, its missing parts supplied by reference TRBV7-9 and TRBJ2-5, is DTGVSQNPRHKITKRGQNVTFRCDPISEHNRLYWYRQTLGQGPEFLTYFQNEAQLEKSRLLSDRFSAERPKGSFSTLEIQRTEQGDSAMYLCASSSGHDRETQYFGPGTRLLVL.

The chain employs TRBV7-9 and TRBJ2-7, with 7 bases aligning to TRBD1. CDR3 size: 14 residues. Per germline, CDR1 SEHNR and CDR2 FQNEAQ (reference sequence). V lost 3 bases to trimming and J lost 0 bases; unmatched junction nucleotides: 2. The CDR3 protein is CASSLPGGSYEQYF. As DNA, the CDR3 is TGTGCCAGCAGCTTGCCAGGGGGCTCCTACGAGCAGTACTTC.

The V and J genes are TRBV15 and TRBJ2-5; perhaps TRBD1 as D (6 bases). This CDR3 is built from 18 residues. Per germline, CDR1 LNHNV and CDR2 YYDKDF (reference sequence). Trimming shortened V by 0 bases and J by 4 bases, and 21 bases separated the two germline ends. The CDR3 DNA follows: TGTGCCACCAGCAGAGATCTACCTTGGGCAGGGGTGGGAGAGACCCAGTACTTC. Protein sequence: CATSRDLPWAGVGETQYF.

This chain links TRBV5-1 with TRBJ2-1, with 8 bases matching TRBD2. Per the germline V gene, CDR1 is SGHRS and CDR2 is YFSETQ. Trimming at V came to 6 bases and at J to 0 bases, leaving 11 bases not matched to a gene. This CDR3 spans 17 amino acids. Written as DNA, the CDR3 is TGCGCCAGCAAGGGTTTTACTAGCGGTAGCTCCTACAATGAGCAGTTCTTC. It translates to CASKGFTSGSSYNEQFF.

This clone has more than one count but fewer than ten. The chain carries TRBV9 and TRBJ1-1, with TRBD1 as a possible D gene (5 bases). The length of the CDR3 is 13 residues. The V and J ends lost 3 bases and 0 bases respectively, with 6 bases between them. Germline V gives CDR1 SGDLS, CDR2 YYNGEE. CDR3 bases: TGTGCCAGCAGCGCGACAGTGAACACTGAAGCTTTCTTT. Translating gives CASSATVNTEAFF.

This clone was seen more than once but under ten times. The CDR3 here is CASSLTSPRGQYF. CDR3 in DNA: TGTGCCAGCAGCCTTACGTCGCCCAGGGGGCAGTACTTC. The chain links TRBV11-2 to TRBJ2-7; TRBD1 might be the D (6 bases). Germline V lookup: CDR1 SGHAT, CDR2 FQNNGV. CDR3 size: 13 residues. Trimming shortened V by 5 bases and J by 9 bases, and 17 bases separated the two germline ends. Looking up the rest from reference TRBV11-2 and TRBJ2-7 gives the full variable domain: EAGVAQSPRYKIIEKRQSVAFWCNPISGHATLYWYQQILGQGPKLLIQFQNNGVVDDSQLPKDRFSAERLKGVDSTLKIQPAKLEDSAVYLCASSLTSPRGQYFGPGTRLTVT.

The chain recombines TRBV5-1 with TRBJ1-1; maybe TRBD1 (6 bases). The CDR3 covers 15 residues. V lost 4 bases, J lost 1 base, and 14 bases lay in between. Germline V CDR1 and CDR2: SGHRS, YFSETQ. The CDR3 bases are TGCGCCAGCAGCATATCCGCGACAGGGAACACTGAAGCTTTCTTT. It translates to CASSISATGNTEAFF.

This chain links TRBV10-3 with TRBJ2-3; D gene uncertain. The length of the CDR3 is 12 residues. The V gene's germline CDR1 is ENHRY and CDR2 SYGVKD. With 6 bases removed from V and 5 bases from J, the gap between germline ends came to 9 bases. The CDR3 DNA reads as TGTGCCATCAGCCTTTCGGGAGATACGCAGTATTTT. Translating gives CAISLSGDTQYF.

This clone turned up a few times. CDR3 coding DNA: TGTGCCAGACAGGCTGGAAACACCATATATTTT. It specifies CARQAGNTIYF. The chain recombines TRBV5-3 with TRBJ1-3; the D is unclear. TRBV5-3 is an ORF, with its function uncertain. The CDR3 contains 11 residues. The V end lost 7 bases, the J end lost 2 bases, and 4 bases lay between the germline ends.

Regarding this clone: Different DNA sequences within this sample yield the same CDR3. The genes are TRBV5-1 and TRBJ1-4; maybe TRBD1 (6 bases). V lost 4 bases and J lost 5, with 9 bases in between. Germline lookup yields CDR1 SGHRS and CDR2 YFSETQ. This CDR3 is built from 13 residues. In DNA form, the CDR3 reads TGCGCCAGCAGCCTACAGGGAAATGAAAAACTGTTTTTT. Its protein product is CASSLQGNEKLFF.

This clone was recorded once. V and J are TRBV6-1 and TRBJ2-7; TRBD1 aligns across 8 bases. There are 15 residues in the CDR3. Germline V gives CDR1 MNHNS, CDR2 SASEGT. V was pared by 2 bases and J by 3 bases, with 6 bases of the junction left unmatched. CDR3 region: CASSESAGGIYEQYF. The DNA of the CDR3 is TGTGCCAGCAGTGAATCCGCAGGGGGCATCTACGAGCAGTACTTC.

The chain recombines TRBV5-1 with TRBJ2-3, with 10 bases fitting TRBD2. From germline, CDR1 is SGHRS and CDR2 YFSETQ. With V trimmed by 5 bases and J by 5 bases, 5 bases remained unmatched. The CDR3 has 14 residues. The CDR3 DNA reads as TGCGCCAGCAGAGCTAGCGGGAGTCGAGATACGCAGTATTTT. It codes for CASRASGSRDTQYF.

This clone came up once. The chain recombines TRBV5-1 with TRBJ2-7; 8 bases line up with TRBD2. V gave up 4 bases and J gave up 6 bases; unmatched junction bases: 12. The CDR3 contains 15 residues. Germline V gene data show CDR1 as SGHRS and CDR2 as YFSETQ. The CDR3 spells CASSPGGTKGAEQYF. The CDR3 region has the DNA TGCGCCAGCAGCCCGGGAGGGACCAAGGGAGCCGAGCAGTACTTC. Full variable domain (remainder filled in from reference TRBV5-1 and TRBJ2-7): KAGVTQTPRYLIKTRGQQVTLSCSPISGHRSVSWYQQTPGQGLQFLFEYFSETQRNKGNFPGRFSGRQFSNSRSEMNVSTLELGDSALYLCASSPGGTKGAEQYFGPGTRLTVT.

This chain links TRBV2 with TRBJ2-5; 7 bases are a match to TRBD1. The CDR3 contains 15 residues. Germline CDR1 and CDR2: SNHLY and FYNNEI. The V and J ends lost 1 base and 3 bases, in that order; junction bases with no gene match: 5. This CDR3 is CASSEGQGVKETQYF. The CDR3 DNA is TGTGCCAGCAGTGAAGGACAGGGCGTCAAAGAGACCCAGTACTTC.

The chain combines TRBV5-4 with TRBJ2-7; TRBD2 matches 7 bases. The CDR3 spans 16 residues. The junction had 11 bases not matched to a gene; V was cut back by 0 bases and J by 5 bases. Germline-derived CDR1 and CDR2 are SGHNT and YYREEE (reference sequence). This chain's CDR3 is CASSLDPWGGEDEQYF. Here the CDR3 DNA reads TGTGCCAGCAGCTTGGACCCCTGGGGAGGGGAAGACGAGCAGTACTTC.

This clone was seen just once. The rearrangement uses TRBV28 and TRBJ1-3; D not resolved. This CDR3 has 12 residues. V was shortened by 9 bases and J by 3 bases, with 9 bases between the two germline ends. Per germline, CDR1 MDHEN and CDR2 SYDVKM. The CDR3 DNA is TGTGCCAGTAATGTGTTTGGAAACACCATATATTTT. Its protein is CASNVFGNTIYF.